These 30 T cell receptor beta chains came from one sample sequenced in a study of blood T cell repertoires in COVID-19. Generated by immunoSEQ multiplex PCR, the TCRdb table keeps only in-frame clones and is missing some. This table holds over 120,000 clones, 70% to 80% found once. Sequencing input: peripheral blood. Every receptor here comes from an older woman with COVID-19, enrolled during active disease.

The chain employs TRBV3-1 (or the pseudogene TRBV3-2) and TRBJ2-2; no clear D. The ends were cut back, 4 bases at V and 4 bases at J, with 4 bases in the middle. Germline-derived CDR1 and CDR2 are LGHDT and YNNKEL (reference sequence). CDR3 length: 12 amino acids. The CDR3 nucleotides read TGTGCCAGCAGCCCCTTCACCGGGGAGCTGTTTTTT. Translated: CASSPFTGELFF.

V and J are TRBV4-1 and TRBJ1-1; 8 bases match TRBD1. The CDR3 runs to 16 residues. The J segment lost 1 base and the V segment lost 0 bases, leaving 4 bases of the junction unmatched. Germline V CDR1 and CDR2: MGHRA, YSYEKL. CDR3 residues: CASSQDSGTGNTEAFF. Here the CDR3 DNA reads TGCGCCAGCAGCCAAGATTCCGGGACAGGGAACACTGAAGCTTTCTTT.

This clone was found once. CDR3 protein: CASSLTGGIYGYTF. CDR3 DNA: TGTGCCAGCAGTTTGACAGGGGGCATCTATGGCTACACCTTC. The gene calls are TRBV27 and TRBJ1-2; 10 bases map to TRBD1. This CDR3 region has 14 residues. Germline V lookup: CDR1 MNHEY, CDR2 SMNVEV (reference sequence). Trimming removed 3 bases from V and 4 bases from J; junction bases left unmatched: 2.

The chain combines TRBV9 with TRBJ1-1; D gene uncertain. The CDR3 is 13 residues long. Trimming cost V 1 base and J 3 bases, with 7 bases left between them. Per germline, CDR1 SGDLS and CDR2 YYNGEE. CDR3 region: CASSVSPDTEAFF. CDR3 DNA: TGTGCCAGCAGCGTAAGCCCCGACACTGAAGCTTTCTTT.

J is TRBJ1-6 and V is TRBV6-4, with TRBD1 matching 7 bases. The CDR3 runs to 15 residues. Germline V lookup: CDR1 MRHNA, CDR2 SNTAGT. The V and J ends lost 6 bases and 13 bases, in that order; junction bases with no gene match: 15. CDR3 in DNA: TGTGCCAGCAGCCCTGGGAAGGGGGCACCAAACCCCCTCCACTTT. Amino acids: CASSPGKGAPNPLHF.

The chain recombines TRBV28 with TRBJ1-1; 9 positions agree with TRBD1. Germline assignment: CDR1 MDHEN and CDR2 SYDVKM. The CDR3 covers 13 residues. With 5 bases clipped from V and 4 bases from J, the junction kept 2 bases outside the gene matches. CDR3 loop: CASSETGGTEAFF. The DNA for the CDR3 is TGTGCCAGCAGTGAGACAGGGGGCACTGAAGCTTTCTTT.

This chain links TRBV5-4 with TRBJ2-7; tentatively, D is TRBD1 (5 bases). CDR3 length: 14 amino acids. V dropped 1 base and J dropped 5 bases, with 13 bases sitting between them. Germline CDR1 SGHNT, CDR2 YYREEE (reference sequence). The DNA of the CDR3 is TGTGCCAGCAGCTTGCAAGGGGATTATAACGAGCAGTACTTC. It yields the protein CASSLQGDYNEQYF. Based on the CDR3 plus reference TRBV5-4 and TRBJ2-7, the full variable domain is ETGVTQSPTHLIKTRGQQVTLRCSSQSGHNTVSWYQQALGQGPQFIFQYYREEENGRGNFPPRFSGLQFPNYSSELNVNALELDDSALYLCASSLQGDYNEQYFGPGTRLTVT.

The gene calls are TRBV9 and TRBJ2-1, with 11 bases matching TRBD2. Trimming at V came to 4 bases and at J to 4 bases, leaving 7 bases not matched to a gene. CDR1 and CDR2 (germline): SGDLS, YYNGEE. This CDR3 spans 16 amino acids. The CDR3 DNA follows: TGTGCCAGCAGCTCCCAGACTAGCGGGGCGTACAATGAGCAGTTCTTC. Protein: CASSSQTSGAYNEQFF. Using reference TRBV9 and TRBJ2-1 for the parts outside the CDR3, the full variable domain is DSGVTQTPKHLITATGQRVTLRCSPRSGDLSVYWYQQSLDQGLQFLIQYYNGEERAKGNILERFSAQQFPDLHSELNLSSLELGDSALYFCASSSQTSGAYNEQFFGPGTRLTVL.

J is TRBJ2-1 and V is TRBV4-2, with D unresolved. The CDR3 sequence is 14 residues long. Looked up from germline, CDR1 is LGHNA and CDR2 is YNFKEQ. V lost 2 bases to trimming and J lost 8 bases, with 13 bases between them. CDR3 nucleotides: TGTGCCAGCAGCCAACTGAGCACCCGGGATGAGCAGTTCTTC. It specifies CASSQLSTRDEQFF.

This sequence joins TRBV6-2 or TRBV6-3 and TRBJ2-3, with 11 bases matching TRBD2. CDR3 length: 20 amino acids. With V trimmed by 3 bases and J by 3 bases, 17 bases remained unmatched. Germline values: CDR1 MNHEY, CDR2 SVGEGT. The CDR3 DNA follows: TGTGCCAGCAGTTATCCTAGTAGCGGGGGGGCCCGGTCCCTAACAGATACGCAGTATTTT. Its translation: CASSYPSSGGARSLTDTQYF.

V usage is TRBV5-5 and J usage is TRBJ1-6, with D possibly being TRBD1 (5 bases). The CDR3 is 17 amino acids. From germline, CDR1 is SGHKS and CDR2 YYEKEE (reference sequence). V dropped 4 bases and J dropped 4 bases, with 18 bases sitting between them. This CDR3 reads CASSPGSAGQYNSPLHF. CDR3 coding DNA: TGTGCCAGCAGCCCAGGCAGCGCAGGGCAATATAATTCACCCCTCCACTTT.

V is TRBV6-4 and J is TRBJ1-5; D is uncertain. This CDR3 region has 13 residues. V dropped 4 bases and J dropped 5 bases, with 9 bases sitting between them. The germline gives CDR1 MRHNA, CDR2 SNTAGT. In nucleotides, the CDR3 is TGTGCCAGCAGTGCGGGGAGGGATCAGCCCCAGCATTTT. Protein sequence: CASSAGRDQPQHF.

This clone was seen only a few times. V usage is TRBV5-8 and J usage is TRBJ1-2; TRBD1 matches at 8 bases. Germline lookup yields CDR1 SGHTS and CDR2 YDEGEE. Trimming cost V 3 bases and J 4 bases; bases outside gene matches: 8. The CDR3 spans 15 residues. CDR3 bases: TGTGCCAGCAGCTCAGCCTTTGGACAGGGCTATGGCTACACCTTC. This encodes CASSSAFGQGYGYTF.

This clone was observed a few times. V and J are TRBV12-3 or TRBV12-4 and TRBJ1-3; no reliable D call. The CDR3 sequence is 13 residues long. V lost 8 bases, J lost 4 bases, and 12 bases lay in between. This CDR3 is CASGQLTGNTIYF. CDR3 DNA sequence: TGTGCCAGCGGTCAGTTAACCGGAAACACCATATATTTT.

The chain couples TRBV10-2 to TRBJ1-4; D remains ambiguous. Germline V CDR1 and CDR2: WSHSY, SAAADI. Trimming left V 5 bases short and J 6 bases short, with 19 bases between. The CDR3 is made up of 16 amino acids. The CDR3, as DNA: TGCGCCAGCAGTTCCTTTGGCAAGGCGGGTTATGAAAAACTGTTTTTT. Translated: CASSSFGKAGYEKLFF.

Here the CDR3 reads CAIQSSSTDTQYF. The CDR3 DNA follows: TGTGCCATCCAGTCCTCTAGCACAGATACGCAGTATTTT. This rearrangement joins TRBV28 to TRBJ2-3; D ambiguous. CDR1 is MDHEN and CDR2 is SYDVKM in the germline V gene. This CDR3 has 13 residues. Trimming took off 10 bases at V and 0 bases at J, with 11 bases between the two ends.

This clone was counted between two and nine times. The V and J genes are TRBV10-2 and TRBJ1-4; D uncertain. This CDR3 has 15 amino acids. Germline assignment: CDR1 WSHSY and CDR2 SAAADI. V shed 3 bases and J shed 8 bases, with 16 bases lying between them. CDR3 sequence reads: CASSEPDGKREKLFF. The CDR3 DNA reads as TGCGCCAGCAGTGAACCGGACGGGAAGAGAGAAAAACTGTTTTTT.

This rearrangement joins TRBV2 to TRBJ1-5; 12 bases are shared with TRBD1. The V gene's germline CDR1 is SNHLY and CDR2 FYNNEI. Losses at the gene ends were 4 bases for V and 3 bases for J; bases not matched to a gene: 4. The CDR3 has 16 residues. This CDR3 is CASSGGTGGFNQPQHF. The CDR3 coding sequence is TGTGCCAGCAGTGGAGGGACAGGGGGCTTCAATCAGCCCCAGCATTTT.

The genes are TRBV19 and TRBJ1-4; TRBD1 agrees at 7 bases. There are 14 residues in the CDR3. The J segment lost 8 bases and the V segment lost 5 bases, leaving 8 bases of the junction unmatched. Germline V CDR1 and CDR2: LNHDA, SQIVND (reference sequence). The CDR3 sequence: CASSSQGNFEKLFF. The CDR3 DNA reads as TGTGCCAGTAGTTCACAGGGGAATTTCGAAAAACTGTTTTTT.

The sample holds a few counts of this clone. This specimen includes other DNA sequences encoding the same CDR3. The V call is TRBV5-1, the J call TRBJ2-7; 8 bases agree with TRBD2. CDR1 SGHRS and CDR2 YFSETQ come from the germline V gene. This CDR3 spans 16 amino acids. The trim removed 4 bases at V and 1 base at J, leaving 10 bases unmatched. The CDR3 DNA sequence: TGCGCCAGCAGCCTGGCGGGGGGACGCCGGTCCTACGAGCAGTACTTC. Translating gives CASSLAGGRRSYEQYF.

The V gene is TRBV9, the J gene TRBJ1-4; tentatively, D is TRBD1 (5 bases). The CDR3 consists of 14 residues. Deletions cut 0 bases from V and 7 bases from J, with 10 bases between. The V gene's germline CDR1 is SGDLS and CDR2 YYNGEE. The CDR3 coding sequence is TGTGCCAGCAGCGTAGCGGGGGGGGGTGAAAAACTGTTTTTT. This sequence encodes CASSVAGGGEKLFF.

This clone appeared a single time. The chain is built from TRBV5-5 and TRBJ1-1; unclear D gene. CDR1 SGHKS and CDR2 YYEKEE come from the germline V gene (reference sequence). Trimming took 5 bases from V and 2 from J, leaving 13 bases between them. The CDR3 runs 14 residues. CDR3 DNA: TGTGCCAGCAGTCCCGGTAGACTTAACACTGAAGCTTTCTTT. It translates to CASSPGRLNTEAFF.

J is TRBJ2-1 and V is TRBV7-2, with 8 bases fitting TRBD1. Germline lookup yields CDR1 SGHTA and CDR2 FQGNSA. V lost 3 bases and J lost 7; bases outside the gene matches: 11. The CDR3 spans 16 residues. The CDR3 nucleotides are TGTGCCAGCAGCTTCCTTTCCCTCGGACAGGGAAATGAGCAGTTCTTC. This gives the protein CASSFLSLGQGNEQFF.

The V and J genes are TRBV5-1 and TRBJ2-3; TRBD2 agrees at 8 bases. V dropped 1 base and J dropped 6; count of bases not matched to a gene: 10. The germline CDR1 and CDR2 sequences are SGHRS and YFSETQ. The CDR3 spans 16 residues. The CDR3 nucleotides are TGCGCCAGCAGCTTGAGGATAGCGGGGCCTCTTGATACGCAGTATTTT. Its translation is CASSLRIAGPLDTQYF. Supplemented by reference TRBV5-1 and TRBJ2-3, the full variable domain reads KAGVTQTPRYLIKTRGQQVTLSCSPISGHRSVSWYQQTPGQGLQFLFEYFSETQRNKGNFPGRFSGRQFSNSRSEMNVSTLELGDSALYLCASSLRIAGPLDTQYFGPGTRLTVL.

This sequence joins TRBV6-2 or TRBV6-3 and TRBJ2-5; weak D call: TRBD2 (6 bases). V was shortened by 6 bases and J by 5 bases, with 22 bases between the two germline ends. The germline V gene encodes CDR1 MNHEY and CDR2 SVGEGT. The CDR3 has 16 residues. CDR3 amino acids: CASSPGLPTVPETQYF. The DNA of the CDR3 is TGTGCCAGCAGCCCGGGACTCCCGACGGTTCCGGAGACCCAGTACTTC.

The chain joins TRBV7-3 to TRBJ1-3; 7 positions match TRBD1. The V segment lost 3 bases and the J segment 0 bases; nucleotides outside the gene matches: 2. Germline CDR1 is SGHTA and CDR2 is FQGTGA. CDR3 length: 15 residues. CDR3 residues: CASSLRQGSGNTIYF. CDR3 bases: TGTGCCAGCAGCTTGAGACAGGGCTCTGGAAACACCATATATTTT.

This rearrangement joins TRBV9 to TRBJ2-7; D is unresolved. V was pared by 2 bases and J by 0 bases, with 9 bases between. Germline-derived CDR1 and CDR2 are SGDLS and YYNGEE. CDR3 length equals 14 residues. The CDR3 protein is CASSVSTGSYEQYF. The CDR3 nucleotides read TGTGCCAGCAGCGTTTCCACGGGCTCCTACGAGCAGTACTTC.

The V call is TRBV6-5, the J call TRBJ2-7, with 11 bases lining up with TRBD2. Germline V gives CDR1 MNHEY, CDR2 SVGAGI. Germline trimming cut 9 bases from V and 1 base from J; bases unmatched to any gene: 5. This CDR3 region has 14 residues. CDR3 sequence reads: CASVTSGGSYEQYF. CDR3 DNA sequence: TGTGCCAGTGTAACTAGCGGGGGTTCCTACGAGCAGTACTTC.

V and J are TRBV3-1 (or the pseudogene TRBV3-2) and TRBJ2-2; 15 nucleotides align to TRBD2. Trimming removed 4 bases from V and 1 base from J; junction bases left unmatched: 7. Germline CDR1 LGHDT, CDR2 YNNKEL (reference sequence). The CDR3 extends over 19 amino acids. The CDR3 spells CASSRGLAGGPRNTGELFF. CDR3 nucleotide sequence: TGTGCCAGCAGCCGTGGACTAGCGGGGGGGCCAAGGAACACCGGGGAGCTGTTTTTT.

V is TRBV10-3 and J is TRBJ1-1; maybe TRBD1 (5 bases). Germline loops: CDR1 ENHRY, CDR2 SYGVKD. Deletions cut 6 bases from V and 1 base from J, with 9 bases between. This CDR3 is built from 13 residues. CDR3 DNA: TGTGCCATCAGACAGGACAAGAACACTGAAGCTTTCTTT. The encoded protein is CAIRQDKNTEAFF.